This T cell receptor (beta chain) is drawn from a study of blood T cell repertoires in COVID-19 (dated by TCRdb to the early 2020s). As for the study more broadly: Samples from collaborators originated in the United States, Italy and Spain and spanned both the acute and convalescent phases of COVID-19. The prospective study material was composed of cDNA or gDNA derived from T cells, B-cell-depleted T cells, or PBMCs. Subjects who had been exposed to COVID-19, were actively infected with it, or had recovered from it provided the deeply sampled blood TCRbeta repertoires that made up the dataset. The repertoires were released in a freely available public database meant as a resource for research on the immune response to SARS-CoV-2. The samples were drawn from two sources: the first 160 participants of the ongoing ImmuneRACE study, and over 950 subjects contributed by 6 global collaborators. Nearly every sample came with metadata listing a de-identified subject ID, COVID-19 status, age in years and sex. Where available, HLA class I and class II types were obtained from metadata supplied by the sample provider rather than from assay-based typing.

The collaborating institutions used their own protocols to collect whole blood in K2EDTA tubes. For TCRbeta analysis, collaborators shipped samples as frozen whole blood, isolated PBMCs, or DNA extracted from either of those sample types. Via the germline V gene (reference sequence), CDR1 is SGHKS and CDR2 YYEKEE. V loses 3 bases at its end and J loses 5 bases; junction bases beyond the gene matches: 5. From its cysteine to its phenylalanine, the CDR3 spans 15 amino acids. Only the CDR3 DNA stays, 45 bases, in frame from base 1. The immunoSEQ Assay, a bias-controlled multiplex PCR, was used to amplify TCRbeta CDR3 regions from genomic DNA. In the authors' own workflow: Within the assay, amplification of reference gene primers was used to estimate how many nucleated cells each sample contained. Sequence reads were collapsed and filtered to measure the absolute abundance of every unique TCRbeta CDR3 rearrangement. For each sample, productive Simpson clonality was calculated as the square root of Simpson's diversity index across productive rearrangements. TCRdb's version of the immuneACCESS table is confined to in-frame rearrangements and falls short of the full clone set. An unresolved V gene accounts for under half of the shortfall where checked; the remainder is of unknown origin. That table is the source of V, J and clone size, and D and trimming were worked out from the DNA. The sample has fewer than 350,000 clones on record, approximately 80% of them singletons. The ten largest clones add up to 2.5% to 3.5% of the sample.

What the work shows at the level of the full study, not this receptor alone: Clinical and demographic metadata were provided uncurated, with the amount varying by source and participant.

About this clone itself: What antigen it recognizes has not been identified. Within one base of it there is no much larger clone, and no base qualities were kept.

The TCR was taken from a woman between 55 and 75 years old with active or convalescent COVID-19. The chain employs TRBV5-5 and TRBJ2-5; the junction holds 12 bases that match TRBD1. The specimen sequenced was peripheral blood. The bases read TGTGCCAGCAGCTGGGACAGGGGGCGCGCGGAGACCCAGTACTTC. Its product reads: CASSWDRGRAETQYF. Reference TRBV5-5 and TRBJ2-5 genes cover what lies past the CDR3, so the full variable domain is DAGVTQSPTHLIKTRGQQVTLRCSPISGHKSVSWYQQVLGQGPQFIFQYYEKEERGRGNFPDRFSARQFPNYSSELNVNALLLGDSALYLCASSWDRGRAETQYFGPGTRLLVL.